Sequencing of this T cell receptor (beta chain) was carried out in a study of Ad26.COV2.S vaccination and SARS-CoV-2 variants. Study observations and caveats: Reported findings describe substantial breadth in spike-specific CD8+ and CD4+ T cell responses following vaccination. Recipients given vaccine exceeded placebo recipients in spike-specific TCR breadth.

The sample holds many counts of this clone. Its target is not known. The assay was immunoSEQ multiplex PCR, and TCRdb's table has in-frame clones only and misses some. The data show around 100,000 clones, roughly 85% seen once. CDR3 size: 13 residues. Germline CDR1 is SGHRS and CDR2 is YFSETQ. Trimming stripped 8 bases from V and 2 bases from J, with 14 bases between. This receptor was obtained from a human donor who had recovered from COVID-19. The sequencing used peripheral blood, collected after recovery from COVID-19. The V call is TRBV5-1, the J call TRBJ2-7, with D perhaps matching TRBD2 (6 bases). CDR3 sequence: CASSRDFTYEQYF. For the CDR3, the DNA is TGCGCCAGTTCTCGGGACTTCACCTACGAGCAGTACTTC.